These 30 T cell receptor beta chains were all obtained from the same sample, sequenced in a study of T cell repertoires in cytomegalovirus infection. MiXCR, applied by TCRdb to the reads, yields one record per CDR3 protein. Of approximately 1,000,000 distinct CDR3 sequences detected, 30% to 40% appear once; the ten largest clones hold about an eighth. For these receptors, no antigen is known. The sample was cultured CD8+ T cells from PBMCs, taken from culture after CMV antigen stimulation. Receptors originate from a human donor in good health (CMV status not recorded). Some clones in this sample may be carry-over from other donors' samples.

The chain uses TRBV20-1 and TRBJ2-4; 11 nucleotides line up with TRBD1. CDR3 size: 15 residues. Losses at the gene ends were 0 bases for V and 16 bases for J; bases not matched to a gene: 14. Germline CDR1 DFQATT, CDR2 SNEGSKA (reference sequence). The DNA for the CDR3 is TGCAGTGCTAGAGACCCGGGACAGGGGGTCGAAGGAGTATACTTC. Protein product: CSARDPGQGVEGVYF.

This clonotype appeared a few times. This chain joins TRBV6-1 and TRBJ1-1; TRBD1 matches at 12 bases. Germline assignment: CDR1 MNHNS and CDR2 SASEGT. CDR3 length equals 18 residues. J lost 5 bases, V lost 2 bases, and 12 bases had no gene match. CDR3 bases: TGTGCCAGCAGTGAAACCTGGGACAGGGGGCATGATTGGACTGAAGCTTTCTTT. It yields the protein CASSETWDRGHDWTEAFF.

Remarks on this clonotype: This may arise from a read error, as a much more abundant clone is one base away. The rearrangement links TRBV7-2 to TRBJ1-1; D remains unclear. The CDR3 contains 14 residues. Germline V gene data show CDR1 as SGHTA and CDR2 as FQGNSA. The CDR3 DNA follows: TGTGCCAACAGCTTTCCATGGGGGAACACTGAAGCTTTCTTT. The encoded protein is CANSFPWGNTEAFF. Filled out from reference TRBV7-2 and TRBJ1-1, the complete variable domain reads GAGVSQSPSNKVTEKGKDVELRCDPISGHTALYWYRQSLGQGLEFLIYFQGNSAPDKSGLPSDRFSAERTGGSVSTLTIQRTQQEDSAVYLCANSFPWGNTEAFFGQGTRLTVV.

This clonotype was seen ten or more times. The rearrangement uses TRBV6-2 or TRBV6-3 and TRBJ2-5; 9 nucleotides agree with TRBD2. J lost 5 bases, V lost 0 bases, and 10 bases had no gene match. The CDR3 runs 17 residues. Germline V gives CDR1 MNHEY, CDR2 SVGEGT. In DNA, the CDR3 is TGTGCCAGCAGTTACTCGACTAGACTAGCGGTCCGGGAGACCCAGTACTTC. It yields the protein CASSYSTRLAVRETQYF.

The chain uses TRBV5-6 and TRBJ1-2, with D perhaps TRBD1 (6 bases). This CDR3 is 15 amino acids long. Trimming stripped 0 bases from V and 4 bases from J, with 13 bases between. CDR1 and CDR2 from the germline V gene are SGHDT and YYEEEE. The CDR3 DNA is TGTGCCAGCAGCTTGGCCGGGGGGCTTGTCTATGGCTACACCTTC. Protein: CASSLAGGLVYGYTF.

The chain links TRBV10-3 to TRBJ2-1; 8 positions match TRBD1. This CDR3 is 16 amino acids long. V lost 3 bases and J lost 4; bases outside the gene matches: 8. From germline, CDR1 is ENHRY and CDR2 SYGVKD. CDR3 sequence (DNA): TGTGCCATCAGTGACCCTATTAGGACAGGGTACAATGAGCAGTTCTTC. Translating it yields CAISDPIRTGYNEQFF.

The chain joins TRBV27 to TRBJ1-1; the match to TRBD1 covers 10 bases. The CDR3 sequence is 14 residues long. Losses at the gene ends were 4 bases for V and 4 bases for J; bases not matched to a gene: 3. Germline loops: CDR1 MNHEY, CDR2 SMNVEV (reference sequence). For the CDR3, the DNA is TGTGCCAGCAGTTGGACAGGGGGGGTCACTGAAGCTTTCTTT. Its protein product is CASSWTGGVTEAFF.

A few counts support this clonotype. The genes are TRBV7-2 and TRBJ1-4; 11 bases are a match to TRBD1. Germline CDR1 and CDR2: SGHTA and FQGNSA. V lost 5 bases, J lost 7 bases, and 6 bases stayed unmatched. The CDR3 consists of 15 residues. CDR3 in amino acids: CASSVSGTGGEKLFF. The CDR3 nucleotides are TGTGCCAGCAGCGTCTCCGGGACAGGGGGTGAAAAACTGTTTTTT.

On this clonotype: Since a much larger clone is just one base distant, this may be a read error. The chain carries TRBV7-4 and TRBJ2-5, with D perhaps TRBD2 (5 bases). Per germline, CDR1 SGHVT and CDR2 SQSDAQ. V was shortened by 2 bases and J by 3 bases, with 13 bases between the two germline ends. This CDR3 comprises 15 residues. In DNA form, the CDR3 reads TGTGCCAGCAGCTTACGGGGTCTGGACGAAGAGACCCAGTACTTC. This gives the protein CASSLRGLDEETQYF. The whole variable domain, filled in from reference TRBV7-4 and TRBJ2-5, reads GAGVSQSPRYKVAKRGRDVALRCDSISGHVTLYWYRQTLGQGSEVLTYSQSDAQRDKSGRPSGRFSAERPERSVSTLKIQRTEQGDSAVYLCASSLRGLDEETQYFGPGTRLLVL.

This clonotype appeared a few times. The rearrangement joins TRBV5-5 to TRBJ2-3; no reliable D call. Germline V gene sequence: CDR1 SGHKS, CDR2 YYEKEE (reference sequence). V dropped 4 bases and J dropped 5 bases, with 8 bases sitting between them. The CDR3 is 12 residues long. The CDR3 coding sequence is TGTGCCAGCAGCACAAACAGAGATACGCAGTATTTT. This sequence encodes CASSTNRDTQYF.

In DNA, the CDR3 is TGTGCCAGCAGTGAGACAGCGGTGAACACTGAAGCTTTCTTT. Residues: CASSETAVNTEAFF. The chain couples TRBV12-3 or TRBV12-4 to TRBJ1-1; TRBD1 might be the D (5 bases). This CDR3 region has 14 residues. V dropped 5 bases and J dropped 0 bases, with 10 bases sitting between them.

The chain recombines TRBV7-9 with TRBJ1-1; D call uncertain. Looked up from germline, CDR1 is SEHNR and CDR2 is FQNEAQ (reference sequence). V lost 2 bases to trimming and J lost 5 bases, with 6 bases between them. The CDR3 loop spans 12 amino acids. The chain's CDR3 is CASSLKRTEAFF. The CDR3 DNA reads TGTGCCAGCAGCTTAAAGCGGACTGAAGCTTTCTTT.

The chain's CDR3 is CASSVARYNEQFF. The CDR3 nucleotides read TGTGCCAGCAGTGTGGCGCGTTACAATGAGCAGTTCTTC. This chain joins TRBV25-1 and TRBJ2-1; no clear D. CDR3 length: 13 residues. Trimming took off 4 bases at V and 4 bases at J, with 8 bases between the two ends. Germline CDR1 MGHDK, CDR2 SYGVNS.

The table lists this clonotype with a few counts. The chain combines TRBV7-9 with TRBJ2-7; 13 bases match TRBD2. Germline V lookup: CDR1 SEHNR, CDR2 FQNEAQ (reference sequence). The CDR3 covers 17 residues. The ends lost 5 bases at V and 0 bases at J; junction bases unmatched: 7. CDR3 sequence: CASSPTSGGLLSYEQYF. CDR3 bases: TGTGCCAGCAGCCCGACTAGCGGGGGGCTCCTCTCCTACGAGCAGTACTTC.

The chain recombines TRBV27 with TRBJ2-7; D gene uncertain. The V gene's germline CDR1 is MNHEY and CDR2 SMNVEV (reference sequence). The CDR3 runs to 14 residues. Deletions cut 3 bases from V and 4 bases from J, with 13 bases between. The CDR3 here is CASSLNSPAYEQYF. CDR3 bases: TGTGCCAGCAGTTTGAACAGCCCGGCGTACGAGCAGTACTTC.

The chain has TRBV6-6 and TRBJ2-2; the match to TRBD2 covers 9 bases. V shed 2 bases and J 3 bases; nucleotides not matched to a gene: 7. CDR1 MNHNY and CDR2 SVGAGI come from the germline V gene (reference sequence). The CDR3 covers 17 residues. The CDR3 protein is CASSYLVAGEYTGELFF. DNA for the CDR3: TGTGCCAGCAGTTACCTTGTAGCGGGGGAATACACCGGGGAGCTGTTTTTT.

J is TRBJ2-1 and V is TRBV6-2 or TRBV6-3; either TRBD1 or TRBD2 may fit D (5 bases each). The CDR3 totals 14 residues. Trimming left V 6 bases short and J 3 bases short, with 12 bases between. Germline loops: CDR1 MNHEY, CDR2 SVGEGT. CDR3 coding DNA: TGTGCCAGCAGAGGGACGGAGAACTACAATGAGCAGTTCTTC. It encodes CASRGTENYNEQFF.

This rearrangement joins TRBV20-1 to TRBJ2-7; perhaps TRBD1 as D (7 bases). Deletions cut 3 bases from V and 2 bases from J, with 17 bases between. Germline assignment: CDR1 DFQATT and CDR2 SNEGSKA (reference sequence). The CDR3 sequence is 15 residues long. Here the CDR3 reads CSARARGTDTYEQYF. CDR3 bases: TGCAGTGCTAGGGCTCGGGGGACAGATACCTACGAGCAGTACTTC.

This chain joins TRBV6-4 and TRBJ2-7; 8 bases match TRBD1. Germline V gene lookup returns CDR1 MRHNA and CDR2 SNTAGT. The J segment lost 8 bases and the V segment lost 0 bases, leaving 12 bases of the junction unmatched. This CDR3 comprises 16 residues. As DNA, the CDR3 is TGTGCCAGCAGTGACTCGAGTCAGGGGGCTACTTCCAAGCAGTACGTC. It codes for CASSDSSQGATSKQYV.

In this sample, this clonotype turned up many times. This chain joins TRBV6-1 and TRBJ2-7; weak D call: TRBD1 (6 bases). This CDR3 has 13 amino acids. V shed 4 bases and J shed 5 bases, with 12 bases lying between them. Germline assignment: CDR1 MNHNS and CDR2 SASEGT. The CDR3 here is CASSGTGLHEQYV. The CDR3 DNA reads TGTGCCAGCAGTGGTACAGGGCTCCACGAGCAGTACGTC.

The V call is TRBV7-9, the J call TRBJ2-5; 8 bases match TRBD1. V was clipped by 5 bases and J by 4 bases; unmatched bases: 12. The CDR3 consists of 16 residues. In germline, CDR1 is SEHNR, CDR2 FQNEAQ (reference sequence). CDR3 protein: CASSVPQGAMAETQYF. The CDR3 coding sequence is TGTGCCAGCAGCGTACCTCAGGGGGCAATGGCAGAGACCCAGTACTTC.

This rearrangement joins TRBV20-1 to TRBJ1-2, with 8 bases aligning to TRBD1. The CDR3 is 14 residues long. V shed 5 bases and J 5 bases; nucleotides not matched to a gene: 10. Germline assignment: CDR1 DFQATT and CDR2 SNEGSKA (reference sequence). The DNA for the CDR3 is TGCAGTGCTCACCCCCGGACAGGGCATTATGGCTACACCTTC. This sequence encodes CSAHPRTGHYGYTF.

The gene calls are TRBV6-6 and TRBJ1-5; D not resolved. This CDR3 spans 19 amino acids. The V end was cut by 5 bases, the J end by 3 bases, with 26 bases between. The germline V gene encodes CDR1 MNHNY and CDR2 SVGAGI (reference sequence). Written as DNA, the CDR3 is TGTGCCAGCAGTCACCCCTTAAATCCCCCGATAGCCACCAATCAGCCCCAGCATTTT. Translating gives CASSHPLNPPIATNQPQHF.

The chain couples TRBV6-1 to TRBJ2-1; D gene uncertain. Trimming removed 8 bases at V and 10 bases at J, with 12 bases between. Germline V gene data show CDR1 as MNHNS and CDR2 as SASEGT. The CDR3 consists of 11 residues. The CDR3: CASVNSIEQFF. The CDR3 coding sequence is TGTGCCAGCGTAAATAGCATCGAGCAGTTCTTC.

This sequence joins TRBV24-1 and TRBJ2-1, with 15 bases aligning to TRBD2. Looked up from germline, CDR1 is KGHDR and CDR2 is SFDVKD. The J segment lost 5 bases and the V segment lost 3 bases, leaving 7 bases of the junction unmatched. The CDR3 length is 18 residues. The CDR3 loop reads CATSDPSWTSGGDNEQFF. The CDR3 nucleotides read TGTGCCACCAGTGATCCCTCCTGGACTAGCGGGGGGGACAATGAGCAGTTCTTC.

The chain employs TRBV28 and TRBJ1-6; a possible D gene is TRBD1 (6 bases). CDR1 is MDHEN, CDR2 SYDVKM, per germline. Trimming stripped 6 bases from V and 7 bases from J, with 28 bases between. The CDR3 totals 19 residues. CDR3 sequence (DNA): TGTGCCAGCAGAATTACAGGGCCATCGATTCTGGGTTACAATTCACCCCTCCACTTT. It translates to CASRITGPSILGYNSPLHF. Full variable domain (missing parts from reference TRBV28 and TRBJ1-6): DVKVTQSSRYLVKRTGEKVFLECVQDMDHENMFWYRQDPGLGLRLIYFSYDVKMKEKGDIPEGYSVSREKKERFSLILESASTNQTSMYLCASRITGPSILGYNSPLHFGNGTRLTVT.

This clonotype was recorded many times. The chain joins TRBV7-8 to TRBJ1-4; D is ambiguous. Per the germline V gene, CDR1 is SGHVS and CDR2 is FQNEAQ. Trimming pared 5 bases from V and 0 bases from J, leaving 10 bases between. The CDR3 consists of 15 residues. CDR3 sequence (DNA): TGTGCCAGCAGCGCAAGGGTTGCAACTAATGAAAAACTGTTTTTT. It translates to CASSARVATNEKLFF.

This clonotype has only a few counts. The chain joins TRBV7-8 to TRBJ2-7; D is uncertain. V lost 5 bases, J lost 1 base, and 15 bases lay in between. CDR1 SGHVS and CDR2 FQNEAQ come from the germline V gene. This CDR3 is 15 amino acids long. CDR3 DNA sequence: TGTGCCAGCAGCCCCCACAGCACACTATCCTACGAGCAGTACTTC. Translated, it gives CASSPHSTLSYEQYF.

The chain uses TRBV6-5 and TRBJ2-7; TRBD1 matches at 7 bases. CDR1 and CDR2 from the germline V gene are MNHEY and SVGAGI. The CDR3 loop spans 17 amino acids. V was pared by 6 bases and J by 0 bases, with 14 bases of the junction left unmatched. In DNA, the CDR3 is TGTGCCAGCAGCCCCACTCCACAGGGGCCGAGCTCCTACGAGCAGTACGTC. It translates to CASSPTPQGPSSYEQYV.

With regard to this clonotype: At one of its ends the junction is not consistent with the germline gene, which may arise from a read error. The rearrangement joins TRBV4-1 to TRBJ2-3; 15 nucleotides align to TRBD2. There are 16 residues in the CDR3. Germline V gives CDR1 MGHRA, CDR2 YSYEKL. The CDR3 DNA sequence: TGCGCCAACAGCCAACAAGGACTAGCGGGGGGGGATACGCAGTATTTT. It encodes CANSQQGLAGGDTQYF.